A single sample gave rise to the 18 T cell receptor beta chains below, sequenced in a study of blood T cell repertoires in COVID-19. Some clones are missing from TCRdb's copy, which holds only in-frame ones; the method was immunoSEQ multiplex PCR. The sample has about 150,000 clones, 83% seen once. The sequencing input was peripheral blood. These receptors originate from a woman at least 80 years old with acute or convalescent COVID-19.

The chain combines TRBV11-3 with TRBJ1-1; D possibly corresponds to TRBD1 (6 bases). This CDR3 has 14 residues. Trimming took 2 bases from V and 4 from J, leaving 11 bases between them. CDR1 SGHNT and CDR2 YENEEA come from the germline V gene. The CDR3 loop reads CASSLQGYGTEAFF. For the CDR3, the DNA is TGTGCCAGCAGCTTACAGGGGTACGGCACTGAAGCTTTCTTT.

There are a few counts of this clone. CDR3 loop: CASTDAGTDHGYTF. The CDR3, as DNA: TGTGCCAGCACTGACGCCGGGACAGACCATGGCTACACCTTC. The genes are TRBV7-2 and TRBJ1-2; 7 bases are a match to TRBD1. Per the germline V gene, CDR1 is SGHTA and CDR2 is FQGNSA. This CDR3 is built from 14 residues. Unmatched junction bases numbered 11, after V lost 7 bases and J lost 6 bases.

Comments on this clone: In the same sample, other DNA sequences code for this CDR3. The chain employs TRBV30 and TRBJ1-1; 9 positions agree with TRBD1. V dropped 4 bases and J dropped 5; count of bases not matched to a gene: 8. This CDR3 is 14 amino acids long. Per germline, CDR1 GTSNPN and CDR2 SVGIG (reference sequence). CDR3 in DNA: TGTGCCTGGACTCGGACAGGGGTACATACTGAAGCTTTCTTT. It encodes CAWTRTGVHTEAFF.

The chain employs TRBV29-1 and TRBJ2-7; no reliable D call. CDR3 length: 11 amino acids. CDR1 is SQVTM, CDR2 ANQGSEA, per germline. Trimming took off 4 bases at V and 0 bases at J, with 4 bases between the two ends. CDR3 region: CSVAVSYEQYF. The DNA for the CDR3 is TGCAGCGTTGCAGTCTCCTACGAGCAGTACTTC.

This clone appeared a single time. The sample contains more than one DNA sequence encoding this CDR3. The V and J genes are TRBV2 and TRBJ1-2; 7 positions agree with TRBD1. Losses at the gene ends were 2 bases for V and 3 bases for J; bases not matched to a gene: 6. This CDR3 comprises 15 residues. Germline-derived CDR1 and CDR2 are SNHLY and FYNNEI. CDR3 DNA sequence: TGTGCCAGCAGTGAATTAGGGGGCGCTGACTATGGCTACACCTTC. Amino acids: CASSELGGADYGYTF.

J is TRBJ2-1 and V is TRBV4-3; D might be TRBD2 (7 bases). Looked up from germline, CDR1 is LGHNA and CDR2 is YSLEER. Deletions cut 1 base from V and 5 bases from J, with 15 bases between. The CDR3 consists of 16 residues. CDR3 DNA sequence: TGCGCCAGCAGCCAAGGGCATAGGGGGGGCAACAATGAGCAGTTCTTC. Its translation is CASSQGHRGGNNEQFF.

V gene TRBV7-9 combines with J gene TRBJ1-4, with D possibly matching TRBD1 (5 bases). This CDR3 has 18 amino acids. The V end was cut by 5 bases, the J end by 1 base, with 20 bases between. CDR1 is SEHNR, CDR2 FQNEAQ, per germline (reference sequence). The CDR3: CASSLWRGQGRTNEKLFF. Written as DNA, the CDR3 is TGTGCCAGCAGCCTCTGGCGTGGGCAGGGCCGAACTAATGAAAAACTGTTTTTT.

This clone was picked up a small number of times. V and J are TRBV7-9 and TRBJ1-6; 7 bases match TRBD1. This CDR3 has 14 amino acids. Germline V gives CDR1 SEHNR, CDR2 FQNEAQ (reference sequence). V shed 8 bases, J shed 7 bases, and the junction held 8 bases outside the gene matches. In DNA form, the CDR3 reads TGTGCCAGCCGATTAGGGACAGACAATTCACCCCTCCACTTT. Translation: CASRLGTDNSPLHF. The whole variable domain, filled in from reference TRBV7-9 and TRBJ1-6, reads DTGVSQNPRHKITKRGQNVTFRCDPISEHNRLYWYRQTLGQGPEFLTYFQNEAQLEKSRLLSDRFSAERPKGSFSTLEIQRTEQGDSAMYLCASRLGTDNSPLHFGNGTRLTVT.

The chain combines TRBV21-1 with TRBJ1-2. TRBV21-1 corresponds to a pseudogene. The CDR3 consists of 13 residues. The CDR3 bases are TGTGCCAGCAGCAAAGTTAGCGGCTATGGCTACACCTTC. The encoded protein is CASSKVSGYGYTF.

This clone was counted a few times. CDR3 coding DNA: TGTGCCAGCAGAAGTCCGGGACAGGGCTTACCGAACACTGAAGCTTTCTTT. It translates to CASRSPGQGLPNTEAFF. V is TRBV28 and J is TRBJ1-1, with 9 nucleotides matching TRBD1. Unmatched junction bases numbered 12, after V lost 6 bases and J lost 1 base. Per germline, CDR1 MDHEN and CDR2 SYDVKM. The CDR3 covers 17 residues.

This chain uses TRBV5-1 with TRBJ2-5, with 7 positions matching TRBD1. This CDR3 is built from 14 residues. The V gene's germline CDR1 is SGHRS and CDR2 YFSETQ. The junction had 3 bases not matched to a gene; V was cut back by 3 bases and J by 1 base. The CDR3 DNA sequence: TGCGCCAGCAGCTCAGACAGGGTCCAAGAGACCCAGTACTTC. Its protein is CASSSDRVQETQYF. Full variable domain (rest looked up from reference TRBV5-1 and TRBJ2-5): KAGVTQTPRYLIKTRGQQVTLSCSPISGHRSVSWYQQTPGQGLQFLFEYFSETQRNKGNFPGRFSGRQFSNSRSEMNVSTLELGDSALYLCASSSDRVQETQYFGPGTRLLVL.

This chain uses TRBV28 with TRBJ2-4, with 12 bases fitting TRBD2. The CDR3 is made up of 16 amino acids. V was clipped by 4 bases and J by 0 bases; unmatched bases: 1. CDR1 and CDR2 from the germline V gene are MDHEN and SYDVKM. CDR3 protein: CASSSSGGAAKNIQYF. The CDR3 bases are TGTGCCAGCAGTTCTAGCGGGGGGGCAGCCAAAAACATTCAGTACTTC.

This chain joins TRBV19 and TRBJ1-4; TRBD1 matches at 8 bases. With 6 bases clipped from V and 3 bases from J, the junction kept 6 bases outside the gene matches. In germline, CDR1 is LNHDA, CDR2 SQIVND (reference sequence). The CDR3 length is 15 residues. CDR3 sequence: CASRGQDLPNEKLFF. Written as DNA, the CDR3 is TGTGCCAGTAGGGGACAGGACCTACCTAATGAAAAACTGTTTTTT.

The V gene is TRBV28, the J gene TRBJ2-7, with 8 bases aligning to TRBD1. Unmatched junction bases numbered 9, after V lost 5 bases and J lost 3 bases. Germline CDR1 MDHEN, CDR2 SYDVKM. The CDR3 has 15 residues. CDR3 DNA: TGTGCCAGCAGTCCCCGGCAGGGGGCCTTCTACGAGCAGTACTTC. Amino acids: CASSPRQGAFYEQYF.

The chain is built from TRBV28 and TRBJ1-2, with D perhaps matching TRBD1 (5 bases). This CDR3 has 14 amino acids. Germline loops: CDR1 MDHEN, CDR2 SYDVKM. Trimming cost V 6 bases and J 1 base, with 12 bases left between them. The CDR3 nucleotides are TGTGCCAGCAGGTTCTCCGGGGGTAACTATGGCTACACCTTC. Amino acids: CASRFSGGNYGYTF.

This chain connects TRBV19 to TRBJ2-7; a possible D gene is TRBD2 (6 bases). V was cut by 3 bases and J by 3 bases, with 12 bases left in between. Germline lookup yields CDR1 LNHDA and CDR2 SQIVND (reference sequence). The length of the CDR3 is 14 residues. CDR3 nucleotides: TGTGCCAGTAGTATGACTAGTAGCCGCTACGAGCAGTACTTC. As protein: CASSMTSSRYEQYF. The full variable domain, with the rest looked up from reference TRBV19 and TRBJ2-7, is DGGITQSPKYLFRKEGQNVTLSCEQNLNHDAMYWYRQDPGQGLRLIYYSQIVNDFQKGDIAEGYSVSREKKESFPLTVTSAQKNPTAFYLCASSMTSSRYEQYFGPGTRLTVT.

The gene calls are TRBV7-2 and TRBJ2-3; D is unresolved. V was trimmed by 2 bases and J by 6 bases, leaving 12 bases between them. The CDR3 totals 14 residues. The V gene's germline CDR1 is SGHTA and CDR2 FQGNSA. The CDR3 coding sequence is TGTGCCAGCAGCTTATTATCCGGTTTTGATACGCAGTATTTT. Its protein is CASSLLSGFDTQYF.

The CDR3 reads CASSLAQGSSGNTIYF. CDR3 sequence (DNA): TGCGCCAGCAGCTTGGCTCAGGGGAGCTCTGGAAACACCATATATTTT. V and J are TRBV5-1 and TRBJ1-3, with D tentatively TRBD1 (6 bases). The CDR3 is 16 residues long. Germline V gives CDR1 SGHRS, CDR2 YFSETQ. The V end was cut by 0 bases, the J end by 0 bases, with 10 bases between. The whole variable domain, filled in from reference TRBV5-1 and TRBJ1-3, reads KAGVTQTPRYLIKTRGQQVTLSCSPISGHRSVSWYQQTPGQGLQFLFEYFSETQRNKGNFPGRFSGRQFSNSRSEMNVSTLELGDSALYLCASSLAQGSSGNTIYFGEGSWLTVV.